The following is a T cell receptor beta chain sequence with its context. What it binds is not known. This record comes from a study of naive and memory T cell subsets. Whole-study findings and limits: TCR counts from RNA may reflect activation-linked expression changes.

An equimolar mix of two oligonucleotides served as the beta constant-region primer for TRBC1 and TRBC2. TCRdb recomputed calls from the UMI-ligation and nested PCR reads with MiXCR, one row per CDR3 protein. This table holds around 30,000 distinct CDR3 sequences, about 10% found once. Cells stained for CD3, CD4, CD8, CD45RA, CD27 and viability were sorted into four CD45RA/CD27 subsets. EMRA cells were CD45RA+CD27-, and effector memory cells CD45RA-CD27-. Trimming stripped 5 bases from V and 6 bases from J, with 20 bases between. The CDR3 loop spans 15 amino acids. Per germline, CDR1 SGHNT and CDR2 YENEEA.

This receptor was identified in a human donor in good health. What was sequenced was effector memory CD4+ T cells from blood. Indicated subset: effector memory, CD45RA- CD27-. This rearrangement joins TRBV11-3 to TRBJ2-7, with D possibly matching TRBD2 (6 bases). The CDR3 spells CASSLNWGRRGEQYF. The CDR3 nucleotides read TGTGCCAGCAGCCTCAACTGGGGACGGAGGGGCGAGCAGTACTTC.